These 3 T cell receptor beta chains originate from one sample sequenced in a study of cytomegalovirus exposure and HLA in healthy donors. PCR primers comprised 60 Vbeta and 13 Jbeta primers. Clones were read by immunoSEQ multiplex PCR, and TCRdb kept only the in-frame ones, dropping some. The sample shows some 140,000 clones, roughly four fifths of them seen only once. Material: PBMCs. These receptors all stem from a man aged 25-45 years in good health and CMV-seronegative.

The V call is TRBV20-1, the J call TRBJ1-1; no reliable D call. In germline, CDR1 is DFQATT, CDR2 SNEGSKA (reference sequence). This CDR3 spans 8 amino acids. V lost 3 bases to trimming and J lost 11 bases, with 4 bases between them. CDR3 nucleotide sequence: TGCAGTGCTAGGGGCGCTTTCTTT. As protein: CSARGAFF.

The chain joins TRBV19 to TRBJ2-3, with 11 bases fitting TRBD2. With V trimmed by 3 bases and J by 6 bases, 8 bases remained unmatched. The CDR3 sequence is 16 residues long. Germline CDR1 is LNHDA and CDR2 is SQIVND (reference sequence). Here the CDR3 reads CASSMGSGRAEDTQYF. CDR3 nucleotides: TGTGCCAGTAGTATGGGTAGCGGGAGGGCCGAGGATACGCAGTATTTT.

This chain joins TRBV15 and TRBJ2-5; 7 bases are a match to TRBD1. Germline assignment: CDR1 LNHNV and CDR2 YYDKDF (reference sequence). The V and J ends lost 0 bases and 14 bases, in that order; junction bases with no gene match: 12. This CDR3 spans 14 amino acids. CDR3 sequence reads: CATSRDDKGARVYF. CDR3 bases: TGTGCCACCAGCAGAGATGATAAGGGGGCGAGGGTATACTTC.